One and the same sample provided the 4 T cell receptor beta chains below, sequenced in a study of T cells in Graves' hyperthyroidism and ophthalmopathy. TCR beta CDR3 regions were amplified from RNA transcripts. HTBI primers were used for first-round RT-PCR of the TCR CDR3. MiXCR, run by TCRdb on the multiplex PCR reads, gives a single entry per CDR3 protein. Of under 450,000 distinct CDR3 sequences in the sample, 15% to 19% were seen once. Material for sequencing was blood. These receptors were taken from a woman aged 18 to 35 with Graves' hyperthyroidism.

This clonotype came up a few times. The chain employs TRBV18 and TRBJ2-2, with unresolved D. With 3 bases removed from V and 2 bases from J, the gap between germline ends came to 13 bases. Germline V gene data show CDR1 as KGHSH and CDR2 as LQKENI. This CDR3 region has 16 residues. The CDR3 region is CASSPLPWINTGELFF. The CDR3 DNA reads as TGTGCCAGCTCACCCCTTCCATGGATTAACACCGGGGAGCTGTTTTTT. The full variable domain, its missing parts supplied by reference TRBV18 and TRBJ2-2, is NAGVMQNPRHLVRRRGQEARLRCSPMKGHSHVYWYRQLPEEGLKFMVYLQKENIIDESGMPKERFSAEFPKEGPSILRIQQVVRGDSAAYFCASSPLPWINTGELFFGEGSRLTVL.

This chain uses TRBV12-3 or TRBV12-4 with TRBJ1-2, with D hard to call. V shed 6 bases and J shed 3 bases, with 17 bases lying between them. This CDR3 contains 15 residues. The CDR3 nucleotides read TGTGCCAGCAGACCGAGCGGGAGTAGGGACTATGGCTACACCTTC. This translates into CASRPSGSRDYGYTF.

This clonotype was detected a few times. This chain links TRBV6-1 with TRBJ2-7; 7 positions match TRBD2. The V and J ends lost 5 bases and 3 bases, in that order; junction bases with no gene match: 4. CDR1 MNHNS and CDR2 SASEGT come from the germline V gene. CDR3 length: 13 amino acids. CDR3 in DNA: TGTGCCAGCAGTCCGGGACTATTCTACGAGCAGTACTTC. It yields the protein CASSPGLFYEQYF.

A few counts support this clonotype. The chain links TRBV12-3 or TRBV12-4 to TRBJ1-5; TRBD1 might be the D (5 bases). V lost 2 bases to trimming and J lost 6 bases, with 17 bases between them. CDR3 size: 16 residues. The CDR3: CASSLYKGRFSQPQHF. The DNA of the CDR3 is TGTGCCAGCAGTTTATATAAGGGGAGGTTTAGTCAGCCCCAGCATTTT.